Listed below are T cell receptor beta chains from one sample, sequenced in a study of T cells expressing NK-cell markers. No DNA is given; TCRdb re-called the 5' RACE reads and lists each CDR3 protein once. The sample totals around 260,000 distinct CDR3 sequences; its top ten clones hold around 3.9%. The sequenced sample was blood T cells: a sorted CD56 or NKG2C T cell subset, CD4+ or CD8+ T cells, or bulk PBMC T cells (not recorded which). The receptors derive from a woman between 18 and 75 years old in good health. The CDR3 runs from the conserved cysteine through the conserved F or W.

>TRBV7-6|14|TRBJ2-5
CASSLALGPETQYF
>TRBV5-1|14|TRBJ2-5
CASSEAALPETQYF
>TRBV5-1|13|TRBJ1-5
CASSLMGDQPQHF
>TRBV20-1|14|TRBJ2-1
CSAQPLNLGNEQFF
>TRBV18|13|TRBJ1-1
CASSPVRNTEAFF
>TRBV29-1|11|TRBJ2-1
CSVEKGPEQFF
>TRBV7-2|15|TRBJ1-5
CASSPPRGDNQPQHF
>TRBV5-1|14|TRBJ2-3
CASSLNQGTDTQYF
>TRBV5-4|15|TRBJ1-6
CASKQSGTGNSPLHF
>TRBV20-1|14|TRBJ2-3
CSVDITPSTDTQYF
>TRBV15|15|TRBJ2-7
CATSRDGTRVGEQYF
>TRBV7-2|16|TRBJ2-1
CASSLEAGGAPGEQFF
>TRBV5-4|15|TRBJ2-3
CASSLAPDGIDTQYF
>TRBV20-1|17|TRBJ1-4
CSATPGQGDATNEKLFF
>TRBV24-1|15|TRBJ2-3
CATSTRSSSTDTQYF
>TRBV3-1|14|TRBJ1-2
CASSQEKGGYGYTF
>TRBV20-1|12|TRBJ1-5
CSAGYSNQPQHF
>TRBV7-2|13|TRBJ2-3
CASRSMGTDTQYF
>TRBV20-1|16|TRBJ1-2
CSASGGLRDRGSGYTF
>TRBV28|14|TRBJ2-2
CASSLVSSAGELFF
>TRBV7-2|13|TRBJ1-5
CASTTQGYQPQHF
>TRBV20-1|12|TRBJ2-5
CSARDSPETQYF
>TRBV25-1|16|TRBJ2-5
CASSELGGRLEETQYF
>TRBV20-1|14|TRBJ2-2
CSALLAGVTGELFF
>TRBV12-3/TRBV12-4|11|TRBJ2-2
CASSPFGELFF
>TRBV12-3/TRBV12-4|14|TRBJ1-1
CASVQTGGVPEAFF
>TRBV20-1|13|TRBJ2-2
CSATKPLTGELFF
>TRBV20-1|14|TRBJ2-3
CSALAVWGTDTQYF
>TRBV18|15|TRBJ1-2
CASSPNTARQGGYTF
>TRBV6-2/TRBV6-3|16|TRBJ1-5
CASSYIPRGGNQPQHF
>TRBV21-1|14|TRBJ2-7
CASSPSDRLREQYF
>TRBV7-2|15|TRBJ2-7
CASSQTDVKIYEQYF
>TRBV20-1|16|TRBJ2-1
CSALGLAGVTGNEQFF
>TRBV6-5|16|TRBJ2-2
CASSKQGFANTGELFF
>TRBV6-5|15|TRBJ2-1
CASSYAWDPSNEQFF
>TRBV7-9|15|TRBJ2-7
CASSDSGTGSYEQYF
>TRBV4-3|15|TRBJ2-7
CASSRLPGDSYEQYF
>TRBV5-1|13|TRBJ2-4
CASSLAGENIQYF
>TRBV10-3|14|TRBJ1-1
CAISELGGSPEAFF
>TRBV7-9|14|TRBJ2-5
CASSLPSGKETQYF
>TRBV7-9|15|TRBJ2-4
CASSLVRGAKNIQYF
>TRBV2|11|TRBJ1-1
CASSFSTEAFF
>TRBV12-3/TRBV12-4|14|TRBJ1-2
CASSFAGANYGYTF
>TRBV3-1|14|TRBJ1-2
CASNHGGANYGYTF
>TRBV5-1|16|TRBJ2-3
CASSLGTSRGLDTQYF
>TRBV7-9|16|TRBJ2-1
CASSQRGLAGVDEQFF
>TRBV6-1|13|TRBJ2-3
CASRPRRVDTQYF
>TRBV10-2|12|TRBJ2-5
CASRDPIQTQYF
>TRBV20-1|14|TRBJ1-5
CSARYTGGNQPQHF
>TRBV18|14|TRBJ2-7
CASSPTVISYEQYF
>TRBV7-7|14|TRBJ2-2
CASSLSPTAGELFF
>TRBV28|15|TRBJ2-1
CAINSGGDSYNEQFF
>TRBV6-5|18|TRBJ2-3
CASSYQGAGLAGFYTQYF